This T cell receptor beta chain was found in a study of blood T cell repertoires in COVID-19. Across the study: Acute and convalescent COVID-19 specimens originated in the United States, Italy and Spain. From T cells, B-cell-depleted T cells, or PBMCs came the material, which was cDNA or gDNA.

Per the original data handling: For nucleated cells, counts were estimated from reference gene primer amplification. Profiling relied on immunoSEQ multiplex PCR, and the TCRdb table lists in-frame clones only, not all of them. The V and J calls and clone size were taken over from that table, and D and trimming were inferred from the DNA. The sample records about 43,000 clones, roughly 89% being singletons. The CDR3 is 14 residues long. The junction had 5 bases not matched to a gene; V was cut back by 6 bases and J by 5 bases. CDR1 and CDR2 (germline): MDHEN, SYDVKM. Sequenced sample: peripheral blood. The chain joins TRBV28 to TRBJ2-2, with 8 bases aligning to TRBD2. This TCR came from a man in his 60s with active COVID-19. In DNA form, the CDR3 reads TGTGCCAGCAGACGGACTAGCCTGACCGGGGAGCTGTTTTTT. Protein product: CASRRTSLTGELFF.